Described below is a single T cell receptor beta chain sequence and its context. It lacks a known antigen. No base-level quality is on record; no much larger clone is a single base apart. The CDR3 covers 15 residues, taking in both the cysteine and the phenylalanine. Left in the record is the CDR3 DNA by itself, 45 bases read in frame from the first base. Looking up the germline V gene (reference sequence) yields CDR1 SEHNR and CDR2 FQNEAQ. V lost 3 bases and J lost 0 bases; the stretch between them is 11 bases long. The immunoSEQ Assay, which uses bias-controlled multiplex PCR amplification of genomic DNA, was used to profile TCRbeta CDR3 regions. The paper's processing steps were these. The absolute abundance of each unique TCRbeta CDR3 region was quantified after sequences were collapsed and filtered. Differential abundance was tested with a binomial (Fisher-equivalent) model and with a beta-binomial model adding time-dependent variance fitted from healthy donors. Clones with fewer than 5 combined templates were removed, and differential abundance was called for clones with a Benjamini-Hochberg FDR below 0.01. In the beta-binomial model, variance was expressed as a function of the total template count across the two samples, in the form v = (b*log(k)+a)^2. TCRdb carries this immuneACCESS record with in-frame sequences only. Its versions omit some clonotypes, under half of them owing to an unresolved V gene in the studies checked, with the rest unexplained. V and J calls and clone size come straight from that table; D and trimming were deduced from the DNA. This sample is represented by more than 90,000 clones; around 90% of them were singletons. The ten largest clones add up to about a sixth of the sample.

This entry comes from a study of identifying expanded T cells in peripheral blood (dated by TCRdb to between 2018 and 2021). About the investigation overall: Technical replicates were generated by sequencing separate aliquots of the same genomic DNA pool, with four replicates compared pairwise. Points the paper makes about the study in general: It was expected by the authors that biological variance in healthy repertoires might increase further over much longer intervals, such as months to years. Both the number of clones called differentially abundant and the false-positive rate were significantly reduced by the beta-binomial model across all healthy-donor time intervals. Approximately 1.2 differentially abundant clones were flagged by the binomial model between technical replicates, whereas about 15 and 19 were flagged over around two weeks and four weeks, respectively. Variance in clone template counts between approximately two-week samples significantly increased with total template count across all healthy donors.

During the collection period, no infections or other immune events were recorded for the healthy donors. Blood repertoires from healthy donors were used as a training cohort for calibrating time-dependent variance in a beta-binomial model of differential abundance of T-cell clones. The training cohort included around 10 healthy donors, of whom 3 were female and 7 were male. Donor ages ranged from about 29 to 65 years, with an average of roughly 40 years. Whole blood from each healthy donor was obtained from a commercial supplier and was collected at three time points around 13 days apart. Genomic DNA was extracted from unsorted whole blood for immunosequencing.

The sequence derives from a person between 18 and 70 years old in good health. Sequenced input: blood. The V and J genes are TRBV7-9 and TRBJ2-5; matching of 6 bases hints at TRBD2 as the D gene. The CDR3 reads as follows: CASSFRRGYQETQYF. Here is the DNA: TGTGCCAGCAGCTTTCGGCGGGGCTACCAAGAGACCCAGTACTTC.